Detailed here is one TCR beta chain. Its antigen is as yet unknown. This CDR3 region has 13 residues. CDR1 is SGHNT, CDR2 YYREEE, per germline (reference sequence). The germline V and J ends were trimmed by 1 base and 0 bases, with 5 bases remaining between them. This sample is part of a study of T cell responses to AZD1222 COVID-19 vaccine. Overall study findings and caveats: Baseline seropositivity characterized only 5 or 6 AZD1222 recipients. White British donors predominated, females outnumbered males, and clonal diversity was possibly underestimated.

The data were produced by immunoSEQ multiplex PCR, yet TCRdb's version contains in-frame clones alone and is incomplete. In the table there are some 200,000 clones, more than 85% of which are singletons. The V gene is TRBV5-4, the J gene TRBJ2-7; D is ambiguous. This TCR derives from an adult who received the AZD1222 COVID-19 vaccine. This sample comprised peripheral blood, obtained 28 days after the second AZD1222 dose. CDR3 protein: CASSLYSSYEQYF. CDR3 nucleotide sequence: TGTGCCAGCAGCTTGTACAGCTCCTACGAGCAGTACTTC.